This TCR beta chain comes out of a study of shared clonotypes between healthy human individuals. Study as a whole: CD4 naive and memory got three plates each, CD8 naive two, CD8 memory one. Study-wide results and limits: The low donor count limited represented genetic and exposure-history diversity. Rarefaction analysis demonstrated incomplete sorted-subset sequencing notwithstanding large depth. Memory subsets had estimated richness that was generally smaller than that of naive subsets.

The CDR3 spans 11 residues. The ends were cut back, 8 bases at V and 8 bases at J, with 9 bases in the middle. CDR1 SNHLY and CDR2 FYNNEI come from the germline V gene. Terminally differentiated effector memory CD45RA+ cells were left out of the naive CD8 fraction, which was CD45RO-negative and positively selected for CCR7. Some clones are missing from TCRdb's copy, which holds only in-frame ones; the method was immunoSEQ multiplex PCR. The profile shows 660,000 or so clones, about 96% of them singletons. Turning to this clone: Its target is unknown.

The sequenced material came from naive CD8+ T cells sorted from blood. V and J are TRBV2 and TRBJ2-2; D gene ambiguous. This receptor was identified in a woman in her 30s in good health. CDR3 nucleotide sequence: TGTGCCAGCGGAATTGGTGGGGAGCTGTTTTTT. Translation gives CASGIGGELFF.